This TCR beta chain was captured in a study of T cell responses to AZD1222 COVID-19 vaccine. Germline V lookup: CDR1 SGHTA, CDR2 FQGNSA. The CDR3 loop spans 15 amino acids. The V segment lost 5 bases and the J segment 5 bases; nucleotides outside the gene matches: 10. Data came from immunoSEQ multiplex PCR; TCRdb stores just in-frame clones and leaves some out. Of tens of thousands of clones listed, around nine tenths are singletons. The material was peripheral blood, obtained on day 0 of MenACWY control vaccination. The clonotype originates from an adult in good health. V and J are TRBV7-2 and TRBJ2-7, with 9 bases identical to TRBD1. This CDR3 reads CASSDTGQGTHEQYF. DNA of the CDR3: TGTGCCAGCAGCGACACGGGACAGGGAACCCACGAGCAGTACTTC. Looking up the rest from reference TRBV7-2 and TRBJ2-7 gives the full variable domain: GAGVSQSPSNKVTEKGKDVELRCDPISGHTALYWYRQSLGQGLEFLIYFQGNSAPDKSGLPSDRFSAERTGGSVSTLTIQRTQQEDSAVYLCASSDTGQGTHEQYFGPGTRLTVT.